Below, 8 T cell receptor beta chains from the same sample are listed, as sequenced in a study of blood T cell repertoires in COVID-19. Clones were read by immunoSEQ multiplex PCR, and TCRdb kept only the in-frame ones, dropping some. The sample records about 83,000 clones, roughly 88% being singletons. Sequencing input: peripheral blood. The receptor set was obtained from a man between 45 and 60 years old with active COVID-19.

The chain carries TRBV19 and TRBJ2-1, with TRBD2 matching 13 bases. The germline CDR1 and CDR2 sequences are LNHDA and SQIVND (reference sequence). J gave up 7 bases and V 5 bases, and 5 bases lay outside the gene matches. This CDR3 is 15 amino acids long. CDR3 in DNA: TGTGCCAGTAGTTTGACTAGCGGGAGGTCGAATGAGCAGTTCTTC. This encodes CASSLTSGRSNEQFF. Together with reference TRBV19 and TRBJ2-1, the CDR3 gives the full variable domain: DGGITQSPKYLFRKEGQNVTLSCEQNLNHDAMYWYRQDPGQGLRLIYYSQIVNDFQKGDIAEGYSVSREKKESFPLTVTSAQKNPTAFYLCASSLTSGRSNEQFFGPGTRLTVL.

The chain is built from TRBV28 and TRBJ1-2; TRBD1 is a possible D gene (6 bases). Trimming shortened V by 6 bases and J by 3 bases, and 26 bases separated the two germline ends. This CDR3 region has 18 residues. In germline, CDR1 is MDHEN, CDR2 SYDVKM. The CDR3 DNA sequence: TGTGCCAGCAGACGCCCGTCGGGACATCGTCCCGGGGACTATGGCTACACCTTC. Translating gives CASRRPSGHRPGDYGYTF.

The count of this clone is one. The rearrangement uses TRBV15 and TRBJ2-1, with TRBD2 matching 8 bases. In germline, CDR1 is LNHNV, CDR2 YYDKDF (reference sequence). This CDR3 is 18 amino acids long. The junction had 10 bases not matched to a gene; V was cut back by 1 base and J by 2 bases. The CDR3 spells CATSRGGATSVPYNEQFF. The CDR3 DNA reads TGTGCCACCAGCAGAGGCGGGGCGACTAGCGTACCCTACAATGAGCAGTTCTTC.

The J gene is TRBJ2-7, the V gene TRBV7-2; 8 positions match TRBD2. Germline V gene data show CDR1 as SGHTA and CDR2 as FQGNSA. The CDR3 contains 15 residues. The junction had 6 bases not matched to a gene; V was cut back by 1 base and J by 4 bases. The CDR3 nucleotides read TGTGCCAGCAGCTTAGAGCTGGGACTAGGATACGAGCAGTACTTC. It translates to CASSLELGLGYEQYF.

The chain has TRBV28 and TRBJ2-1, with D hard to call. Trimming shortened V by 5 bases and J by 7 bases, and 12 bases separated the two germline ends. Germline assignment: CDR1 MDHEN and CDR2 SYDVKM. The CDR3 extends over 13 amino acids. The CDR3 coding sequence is TGTGCCAGCAGTCTGACTTACCAAAATGAGCAGTTCTTC. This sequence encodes CASSLTYQNEQFF.

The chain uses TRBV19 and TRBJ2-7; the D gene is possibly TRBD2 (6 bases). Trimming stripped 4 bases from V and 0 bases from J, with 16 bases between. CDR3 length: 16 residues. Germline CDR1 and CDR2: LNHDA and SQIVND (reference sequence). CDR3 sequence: CASSTWGLRSSYEQYF. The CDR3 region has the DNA TGTGCCAGTAGTACGTGGGGACTGAGGTCCTCCTACGAGCAGTACTTC.

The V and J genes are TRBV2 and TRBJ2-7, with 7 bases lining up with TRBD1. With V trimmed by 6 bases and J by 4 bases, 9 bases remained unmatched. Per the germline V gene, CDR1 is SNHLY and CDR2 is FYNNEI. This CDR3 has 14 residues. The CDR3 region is CASSTGTEVYEQYF. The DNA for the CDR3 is TGTGCCAGCAGCACCGGGACAGAGGTTTACGAGCAGTACTTC.

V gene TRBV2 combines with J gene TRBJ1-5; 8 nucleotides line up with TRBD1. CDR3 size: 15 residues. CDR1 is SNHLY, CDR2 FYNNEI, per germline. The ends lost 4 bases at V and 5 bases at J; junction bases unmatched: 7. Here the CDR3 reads CASSAGQGSDQPQHF. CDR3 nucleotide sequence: TGTGCCAGCAGTGCAGGACAGGGTTCGGATCAGCCCCAGCATTTT.